This passage covers 18 T cell receptor beta chains from one sample sequenced in a study of TIL therapy for anti-PD-1-resistant metastatic lung cancer. The time point is: pre-treatment sample, taken before nivolumab and TIL therapy. Sequencing used immunoSEQ v3. The method was immunoSEQ multiplex PCR; TCRdb's version includes in-frame clones alone and lacks a portion of them. Among 55,000 or so clones listed, roughly four fifths were seen once. The input for sequencing was blood, taken at baseline. The receptors derive from a person between 25 and 80 years old with non-small cell lung cancer.

V gene TRBV5-1 combines with J gene TRBJ2-5, with 13 bases identical to TRBD2. The V segment lost 3 bases and the J segment 4 bases; nucleotides outside the gene matches: 3. The CDR3 runs to 15 residues. Germline CDR1 SGHRS, CDR2 YFSETQ. CDR3 sequence reads: CASSWGLAGIETQYF. DNA of the CDR3: TGCGCCAGCAGCTGGGGACTAGCGGGGATAGAGACCCAGTACTTC.

In this sample, this clone turned up once. The V gene is TRBV6-5, the J gene TRBJ2-7, with 10 bases identical to TRBD1. CDR1 is MNHEY, CDR2 SVGAGI, per germline. Trimming removed 1 base from V and 6 bases from J; junction bases left unmatched: 0. This CDR3 has 13 residues. Here the CDR3 reads CASSYWTGGEQYF. The CDR3 DNA is TGTGCCAGCAGTTACTGGACAGGGGGCGAGCAGTACTTC.

This chain joins TRBV19 and TRBJ2-1; 10 bases align to TRBD2. The CDR3 is made up of 15 amino acids. Germline CDR1 LNHDA, CDR2 SQIVND (reference sequence). J was trimmed by 6 bases and V by 6 bases; bases with no gene match: 8. CDR3 residues: CASSSAGGPFNEQFF. Here the CDR3 DNA reads TGTGCCAGTAGCTCAGCGGGGGGGCCGTTCAATGAGCAGTTCTTC.

CDR3 in amino acids: CASSLVRGFYNEQFF. CDR3 nucleotide sequence: TGTGCCAGCAGCTTAGTTCGGGGCTTTTACAATGAGCAGTTCTTC. The V call is TRBV11-2, the J call TRBJ2-1; the D gene could be TRBD1 or TRBD2 (5 bases each). The V end lost 1 base, the J end lost 4 bases, and 11 bases lay between the germline ends. Germline loops: CDR1 SGHAT, CDR2 FQNNGV. The CDR3 loop spans 15 amino acids.

The chain carries TRBV7-2 and TRBJ2-5; D possibly uses TRBD1 or TRBD2 (5 bases each). The CDR3 length is 13 residues. V was clipped by 1 base and J by 7 bases, with 10 bases between them. Germline lookup yields CDR1 SGHTA and CDR2 FQGNSA. CDR3 residues: CASSLGTGGTQYF. In DNA form, the CDR3 reads TGTGCCAGCAGCTTAGGGACTGGGGGGACCCAGTACTTC.

This clone was seen once. The chain employs TRBV29-1 and TRBJ1-1; no definite D call. CDR3 length: 13 amino acids. Trimming removed 2 bases from V and 4 bases from J, with 11 bases in between. CDR1 and CDR2 (germline): SQVTM, ANQGSEA. CDR3 protein: CSVESPGVTEAFF. The CDR3 DNA follows: TGCAGCGTTGAATCCCCCGGGGTCACTGAAGCTTTCTTT.

The chain couples TRBV9 to TRBJ1-3; the D is unclear. The CDR3 has 16 residues. V lost 0 bases, J lost 0 bases, and 10 bases lay in between. The germline V gene has CDR1 SGDLS and CDR2 YYNGEE. The CDR3, as DNA: TGTGCCAGCAGCGTAGGAGCGGGATTCTCTGGAAACACCATATATTTT. Protein: CASSVGAGFSGNTIYF.

The rearrangement links TRBV7-9 to TRBJ1-3; D perhaps matches TRBD1 (5 bases). CDR1 is SEHNR and CDR2 is FQNEAQ in the germline V gene (reference sequence). There are 15 residues in the CDR3. Trimming removed 5 bases from V and 0 bases from J, with 11 bases in between. CDR3 DNA sequence: TGTGCCAGCAGCCCGACAGTACACTCTGGAAACACCATATATTTT. It specifies CASSPTVHSGNTIYF.

CDR3 region: CASSIKGLAGGAYEQYF. The CDR3 DNA reads TGTGCCAGCAGCATAAAAGGACTAGCGGGAGGAGCCTACGAGCAGTACTTC. J is TRBJ2-7 and V is TRBV11-2; 14 bases map to TRBD2. From germline, CDR1 is SGHAT and CDR2 FQNNGV. CDR3 length: 17 residues. V was clipped by 5 bases and J by 2 bases; unmatched bases: 8.

V gene TRBV18 combines with J gene TRBJ2-7; 7 nucleotides agree with TRBD2. V was clipped by 0 bases and J by 5 bases; unmatched bases: 4. The length of the CDR3 is 14 residues. Looked up from germline, CDR1 is KGHSH and CDR2 is LQKENI. CDR3 coding DNA: TGTGCCAGCTCACCACCGGGAGGGCAGGACGAGCAGTACTTC. This encodes CASSPPGGQDEQYF. The full variable domain, completed using reference TRBV18 and TRBJ2-7, is NAGVMQNPRHLVRRRGQEARLRCSPMKGHSHVYWYRQLPEEGLKFMVYLQKENIIDESGMPKERFSAEFPKEGPSILRIQQVVRGDSAAYFCASSPPGGQDEQYFGPGTRLTVT.

V gene TRBV2 combines with J gene TRBJ2-7; D is tentatively TRBD1 or TRBD2 (6 bases each). With 4 bases removed from V and 4 bases from J, the gap between germline ends came to 14 bases. Germline CDR1 and CDR2: SNHLY and FYNNEI. The CDR3 runs 14 residues. The CDR3 here is CASSARGALYEQYF. In nucleotides, the CDR3 is TGTGCCAGCAGTGCTAGGGGGGCGCTGTACGAGCAGTACTTC.

V and J are TRBV3-1 (or the pseudogene TRBV3-2) and TRBJ2-5; D gene unclear. V was cut by 3 bases and J by 7 bases, with 15 bases left in between. This CDR3 is 14 amino acids long. CDR1 is LGHDT, CDR2 YNNKEL, per germline (reference sequence). CDR3 sequence: CASSQGSDLGTQYF. For the CDR3, the DNA is TGTGCCAGCAGCCAGGGGTCGGACCTAGGGACCCAGTACTTC.

This clone was counted between two and nine times. The chain has TRBV4-1 and TRBJ1-5, with D possibly being TRBD1 (6 bases). Germline V gene sequence: CDR1 MGHRA, CDR2 YSYEKL. The CDR3 totals 16 residues. V gave up 0 bases and J gave up 1 base, with 10 bases separating them. The DNA of the CDR3 is TGCGCCAGCAGCCAAGAGGGGGCAAAAAGCAATCAGCCCCAGCATTTT. Translation: CASSQEGAKSNQPQHF.

The chain carries TRBV12-3 or TRBV12-4 and TRBJ2-2, with D unresolved. V shed 1 base and J shed 1 base, with 1 base lying between them. The CDR3 totals 13 residues. CDR3 nucleotide sequence: TGTGCCAGCAGTTTAGGGAACACCGGGGAGCTGTTTTTT. This encodes CASSLGNTGELFF.

J is TRBJ2-7 and V is TRBV7-2; D is uncertain. This CDR3 is built from 15 residues. The V end was cut by 0 bases, the J end by 2 bases, with 11 bases between. Germline V lookup: CDR1 SGHTA, CDR2 FQGNSA. The CDR3 spells CASSLAVLDAYEQYF. The CDR3 nucleotides read TGTGCCAGCAGCTTAGCGGTTCTGGATGCCTACGAGCAGTACTTC.

This chain joins TRBV25-1 and TRBJ1-4, with 7 bases fitting TRBD1. With V trimmed by 6 bases and J by 0 bases, 4 bases remained unmatched. In germline, CDR1 is MGHDK, CDR2 SYGVNS. CDR3 length: 15 residues. CDR3 coding DNA: TGTGCCAGCAGCCTCGGGACAGCAACTAATGAAAAACTGTTTTTT. This gives the protein CASSLGTATNEKLFF.

The chain couples TRBV9 to TRBJ1-1; D is uncertain. Trimming shortened V by 3 bases and J by 2 bases, and 14 bases separated the two germline ends. Germline V gene data show CDR1 as SGDLS and CDR2 as YYNGEE. CDR3 length equals 15 residues. CDR3 DNA: TGTGCCAGCAGCGAGGGTCCTTACCTTAACACTGAAGCTTTCTTT. Translated, it gives CASSEGPYLNTEAFF.

This chain connects TRBV6-2 or TRBV6-3 to TRBJ2-3; D is unclear. The CDR3 is made up of 12 amino acids. With 6 bases removed from V and 15 bases from J, the gap between germline ends came to 19 bases. Germline V gives CDR1 MNHEY, CDR2 SVGEGT. The CDR3 loop is CASSPLGLEYYF. In DNA, the CDR3 is TGTGCCAGCAGCCCCCTTGGGCTAGAGTATTATTTT.